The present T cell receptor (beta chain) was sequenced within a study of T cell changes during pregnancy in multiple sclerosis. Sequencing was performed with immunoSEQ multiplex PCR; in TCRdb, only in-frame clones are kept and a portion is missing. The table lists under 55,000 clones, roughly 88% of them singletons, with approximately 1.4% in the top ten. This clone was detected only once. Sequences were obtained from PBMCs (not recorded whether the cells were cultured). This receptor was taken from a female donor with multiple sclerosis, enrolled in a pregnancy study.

The DNA for the CDR3 is TGTGCCAGCAGGGACCGCTCGCTAGGGGAGACCCAGTACTTC. This sequence encodes CASRDRSLGETQYF. The rearrangement links TRBV25-1 to TRBJ2-5; D is unresolved. V lost 6 bases and J lost 5, with 16 bases in between. The CDR3 sequence is 14 residues long. Germline lookup yields CDR1 MGHDK and CDR2 SYGVNS.